This TCR beta chain appears in the sequencing data of a study of technical replicates of blood from a few donors. V lost 0 bases to trimming and J lost 2 bases, with 4 bases between them. The CDR3 consists of 13 residues. In germline, CDR1 is SGHDT, CDR2 YYEEEE. Sequenced by immunoSEQ multiplex PCR; TCRdb stores in-frame clones only, minus some. The data contain just over 80,000 clones, 94% of them singletons. The rearrangement joins TRBV5-6 to TRBJ2-3; no clear D gene. Sequencing used T cells isolated from PBMCs. The clonotype was recovered from a human donor in good health. The CDR3 nucleotides are TGTGCCAGCAGCTTGGGACACACAGATACGCAGTATTTT. Its translation: CASSLGHTDTQYF.